Each of the 27 T cell receptor beta chains below was sequenced from the same sample in a study of shared clonotypes between healthy human individuals. Profiled with immunoSEQ multiplex PCR; TCRdb holds only in-frame clones, not every one. Of some 2,400,000 clones listed, nearly 97% are singletons. Material for sequencing was naive CD4+ T cells sorted from blood. Subset indicated: CD45RA+ positively selected. The receptor source for this set is a man in his late teens or twenties in good health.

In its sample, this clone was seen once. The rearrangement links TRBV10-2 to TRBJ1-2; the D is unclear. In germline, CDR1 is WSHSY, CDR2 SAAADI. The CDR3 totals 15 residues. Trimming took 0 bases from V and 4 from J, leaving 12 bases between them. The DNA of the CDR3 is TGCGCCAGCAGTGAGTCGAGCCCGGGCACCTATGGCTACACCTTC. This codes for CASSESSPGTYGYTF.

J is TRBJ1-6 and V is TRBV6-4, with TRBD1 matching 12 bases. Germline CDR1 reads MRHNA; CDR2 reads SNTAGT. The J segment lost 8 bases and the V segment lost 11 bases, leaving 16 bases of the junction unmatched. This CDR3 comprises 17 residues. The CDR3 DNA sequence: TGTGCCGGCCGGTATTGGGACAGGGGGCTCGGTGATTCACCCCTCCACTTT. This sequence encodes CAGRYWDRGLGDSPLHF.

V is TRBV18 and J is TRBJ2-1; D is unclear. V was trimmed by 6 bases and J by 8 bases, leaving 14 bases between them. The germline gives CDR1 KGHSH, CDR2 LQKENI. The CDR3 loop spans 13 amino acids. Here the CDR3 reads CASSPVGAYEQFF. CDR3 sequence (DNA): TGTGCCAGCTCCCCAGTAGGCGCTTATGAGCAGTTCTTC.

This chain uses TRBV5-4 with TRBJ1-4; D not certain. Germline assignment: CDR1 SGHNT and CDR2 YYREEE (reference sequence). The V end lost 0 bases, the J end lost 8 bases, and 11 bases lay between the germline ends. The CDR3 is 14 amino acids. In DNA, the CDR3 is TGTGCCAGCAGCTTGGAGGGCAGATCGGAAAAACTGTTTTTT. It encodes CASSLEGRSEKLFF.

With respect to this clone: This same CDR3 is encoded by further DNA sequences in the sample. The CDR3 sequence is CASSIPGQGPYEQYF. The CDR3 DNA sequence: TGTGCCAGTAGTATCCCGGGACAGGGCCCCTACGAGCAGTACTTC. The chain carries TRBV19 and TRBJ2-7; 9 bases map to TRBD1. This CDR3 has 15 residues. V was pared by 3 bases and J by 2 bases, with 5 bases of the junction left unmatched. From germline, CDR1 is LNHDA and CDR2 SQIVND (reference sequence).

J is TRBJ2-5 and V is TRBV7-3; 13 bases fit TRBD2. CDR3 size: 16 residues. Germline CDR1 reads SGHTA; CDR2 reads FQGTGA. With 5 bases clipped from V and 1 base from J, the junction kept 4 bases outside the gene matches. CDR3: CASSPGLAGVQETQYF. CDR3 nucleotides: TGTGCCAGCAGCCCCGGACTAGCGGGGGTCCAAGAGACCCAGTACTTC.

This rearrangement joins TRBV2 to TRBJ2-5; possible D gene TRBD2, 5 bases. This CDR3 is 15 amino acids long. V dropped 3 bases and J dropped 5 bases, with 16 bases sitting between them. Looked up from germline, CDR1 is SNHLY and CDR2 is FYNNEI. The CDR3 sequence: CASSEAPGSVETQYF. CDR3 sequence (DNA): TGTGCCAGCAGTGAGGCCCCGGGGAGTGTTGAGACCCAGTACTTC. Full variable domain (missing parts from reference TRBV2 and TRBJ2-5): EPEVTQTPSHQVTQMGQEVILRCVPISNHLYFYWYRQILGQKVEFLVSFYNNEISEKSEIFDDQFSVERPDGSNFTLKIRSTKLEDSAMYFCASSEAPGSVETQYFGPGTRLLVL.

The chain is built from TRBV10-3 and TRBJ2-3, with 8 positions matching TRBD2. The CDR3 covers 17 residues. The J segment lost 2 bases and the V segment lost 1 base, leaving 8 bases of the junction unmatched. Per germline, CDR1 ENHRY and CDR2 SYGVKD. CDR3 DNA sequence: TGTGCCATCAGTGAGTTCATGGTAGCGGGGTCCACAGATACGCAGTATTTT. It codes for CAISEFMVAGSTDTQYF.

This chain joins TRBV6-5 and TRBJ2-5, with a tentative D call TRBD1 (5 bases). The V gene lost 5 bases and the J gene lost 0 bases, with 10 bases spanning the gap. This CDR3 comprises 14 residues. Germline CDR1 MNHEY, CDR2 SVGAGI. In nucleotides, the CDR3 is TGTGCCAGCAGTCCTCGACAGTACCAAGAGACCCAGTACTTC. Protein: CASSPRQYQETQYF.

V and J are TRBV6-5 and TRBJ2-7; unclear D gene. Per the germline V gene, CDR1 is MNHEY and CDR2 is SVGAGI. Between the trimmed V and J ends, which lost 6 bases and 2 bases, there was a span of 14 bases. The CDR3 sequence is 14 residues long. Written as DNA, the CDR3 is TGTGCCAGCAGACGAGTCCGGGCTACCTACGAGCAGTACTTC. Translated, it gives CASRRVRATYEQYF.

This CDR3 reads CAIRGQGNQPQHF. The CDR3 DNA reads as TGTGCCATCCGCGGACAGGGTAATCAGCCCCAGCATTTT. The chain links TRBV6-6 to TRBJ1-5, with TRBD1 matching 8 bases. V trimming: 10 bases; J trimming: 4 bases; junction bases outside the gene matches: 6. Per germline, CDR1 MNHNY and CDR2 SVGAGI (reference sequence). This CDR3 contains 13 residues.

J is TRBJ1-1 and V is TRBV30, with D unclear. The CDR3 consists of 14 residues. Germline V gives CDR1 GTSNPN, CDR2 SVGIG (reference sequence). Trimming removed 1 base at V and 10 bases at J, with 19 bases between. The CDR3 DNA sequence: TGTGCCTGGAGTGGGTTGAGGGCCGCGCGTGGAGCTTTCTTT. It specifies CAWSGLRAARGAFF.

J is TRBJ2-5 and V is TRBV11-2; 9 bases map to TRBD2. V was pared by 4 bases and J by 5 bases, with 17 bases of the junction left unmatched. CDR3 length: 18 amino acids. Germline CDR1 reads SGHAT; CDR2 reads FQNNGV. CDR3 DNA: TGTGCCAGCAGCTCAATCTTACGACTAGCGGATAGGGTGGAGACCCAGTACTTC. This gives the protein CASSSILRLADRVETQYF.

V and J are TRBV28 and TRBJ1-1, with unresolved D. The CDR3 sequence is 14 residues long. Looked up from germline, CDR1 is MDHEN and CDR2 is SYDVKM. Trimming cost V 4 bases and J 7 bases, with 16 bases left between them. The CDR3 loop is CASSSPGPAIEAFF. In DNA form, the CDR3 reads TGTGCCAGCAGTTCCCCGGGCCCCGCAATTGAAGCTTTCTTT. The full variable domain, with the rest looked up from reference TRBV28 and TRBJ1-1, is DVKVTQSSRYLVKRTGEKVFLECVQDMDHENMFWYRQDPGLGLRLIYFSYDVKMKEKGDIPEGYSVSREKKERFSLILESASTNQTSMYLCASSSPGPAIEAFFGQGTRLTVV.

V usage is TRBV5-4 and J usage is TRBJ2-7, with 7 nucleotides matching TRBD1. The germline V gene encodes CDR1 SGHNT and CDR2 YYREEE (reference sequence). With V trimmed by 4 bases and J by 2 bases, 3 bases remained unmatched. CDR3 size: 13 residues. The CDR3, as DNA: TGTGCCAGCAGCATAGGACAGGCCTACGAGCAGTACTTC. Protein product: CASSIGQAYEQYF. Combining the CDR3 with reference TRBV5-4 and TRBJ2-7 gives the whole variable domain ETGVTQSPTHLIKTRGQQVTLRCSSQSGHNTVSWYQQALGQGPQFIFQYYREEENGRGNFPPRFSGLQFPNYSSELNVNALELDDSALYLCASSIGQAYEQYFGPGTRLTVT.

This clone was observed a few times. The chain joins TRBV6-5 to TRBJ1-2; 8 nucleotides agree with TRBD1. With 5 bases clipped from V and 6 bases from J, the junction kept 8 bases outside the gene matches. The CDR3 is made up of 14 amino acids. The germline gives CDR1 MNHEY, CDR2 SVGAGI. The CDR3 sequence: CASSTTGQVDGYTF. As DNA, the CDR3 is TGTGCCAGCAGTACGACGGGACAGGTGGATGGCTACACCTTC.

On this clone itself: This same CDR3 is encoded by further DNA sequences in the sample. V is TRBV5-1 and J is TRBJ1-3; D is perhaps TRBD1 (5 bases). Trimming left V 0 bases short and J 3 bases short, with 10 bases between. This CDR3 region has 15 residues. The germline V gene has CDR1 SGHRS and CDR2 YFSETQ. This CDR3 is CASSLAGAGGNTIYF. In nucleotides, the CDR3 is TGCGCCAGCAGCTTGGCCGGGGCGGGTGGAAACACCATATATTTT.

This clone has a handful of counts. The chain recombines TRBV5-4 with TRBJ2-7; 7 bases are a match to TRBD2. The CDR3 loop spans 14 amino acids. Germline values: CDR1 SGHNT, CDR2 YYREEE (reference sequence). V lost 1 base and J lost 2; bases outside the gene matches: 3. In nucleotides, the CDR3 is TGTGCCAGCAGCTTGTGGGAGGGTCCCTACGAGCAGTACTTC. Translation gives CASSLWEGPYEQYF.

This sequence joins TRBV2 and TRBJ2-2; D may be TRBD1 (5 bases). Germline assignment: CDR1 SNHLY and CDR2 FYNNEI. V was trimmed by 2 bases and J by 4 bases, leaving 11 bases between them. The CDR3 loop spans 15 amino acids. This CDR3 reads CASSENGHITGELFF. CDR3 nucleotide sequence: TGTGCCAGCAGTGAAAACGGACATATCACCGGGGAGCTGTTTTTT.

V is TRBV28 and J is TRBJ1-5; possibly TRBD1 for D (5 bases). The germline gives CDR1 MDHEN, CDR2 SYDVKM. The V end lost 6 bases, the J end lost 5 bases, and 8 bases lay between the germline ends. The CDR3 is 12 amino acids. The CDR3 is CASSPGHQPQHF. In DNA, the CDR3 is TGTGCCAGCAGCCCGGGGCATCAGCCCCAGCATTTT.

The chain combines TRBV7-2 with TRBJ1-2; D remains ambiguous. V lost 1 base and J 7 bases, leaving 10 bases between the germline ends. The CDR3 runs 13 residues. CDR1 and CDR2 from the germline V gene are SGHTA and FQGNSA. CDR3 region: CASSLVGWGGYTF. In nucleotides, the CDR3 is TGTGCCAGCAGCTTAGTGGGGTGGGGTGGCTACACCTTC. The variable domain in full, with the rest retrieved from reference TRBV7-2 and TRBJ1-2, is GAGVSQSPSNKVTEKGKDVELRCDPISGHTALYWYRQSLGQGLEFLIYFQGNSAPDKSGLPSDRFSAERTGGSVSTLTIQRTQQEDSAVYLCASSLVGWGGYTFGSGTRLTVV.

This chain links TRBV6-5 with TRBJ1-6; a weak D match, TRBD1 (5 bases). V lost 0 bases to trimming and J lost 15 bases, with 12 bases between them. Germline CDR1 reads MNHEY; CDR2 reads SVGAGI. CDR3 length: 13 residues. The CDR3 here is CASSYSREMRLHF. In nucleotides, the CDR3 is TGTGCCAGCAGTTACTCCAGGGAAATGCGCCTCCACTTT.

The chain links TRBV27 to TRBJ1-5, with D perhaps TRBD1 (6 bases). Deletions cut 6 bases from V and 6 bases from J, with 21 bases between. In germline, CDR1 is MNHEY, CDR2 SMNVEV (reference sequence). CDR3 length: 16 residues. The CDR3 nucleotides read TGTGCCAGCAGGGCAAATAGGGGGAAAGTAAGTCAGCCCCAGCATTTT. This gives the protein CASRANRGKVSQPQHF.

This chain links TRBV30 with TRBJ1-1; D not certain. V lost 3 bases and J lost 2, with 13 bases in between. The CDR3 totals 14 residues. The germline V gene encodes CDR1 GTSNPN and CDR2 SVGIG (reference sequence). The DNA for the CDR3 is TGTGCCTGGAGAATGCAAGGAGCCAACACTGAAGCTTTCTTT. Its translation: CAWRMQGANTEAFF.

The chain has TRBV15 and TRBJ2-5, with D perhaps matching TRBD2 (5 bases). The CDR3 contains 12 residues. The V end was cut by 1 base, the J end by 9 bases, with 9 bases between. Germline CDR1 LNHNV, CDR2 YYDKDF (reference sequence). The CDR3 DNA is TGTGCCACCAGCAGAGTTGGGAGTCCCCAGTACTTC. This gives the protein CATSRVGSPQYF.

The genes are TRBV5-6 and TRBJ2-3; D assignment may be TRBD1 or TRBD2 (5 bases each). Trimming cost V 7 bases and J 2 bases, with 17 bases left between them. The CDR3 consists of 15 residues. The germline gives CDR1 SGHDT, CDR2 YYEEEE. The CDR3 sequence is CASGRRGVSTDTQYF. In nucleotides, the CDR3 is TGTGCCAGCGGACGGAGAGGGGTATCCACAGATACGCAGTATTTT.

V gene TRBV7-8 combines with J gene TRBJ1-5; D uncertain. The CDR3 covers 15 residues. V lost 5 bases, J lost 6 bases, and 17 bases lay in between. Germline V lookup: CDR1 SGHVS, CDR2 FQNEAQ. The CDR3 nucleotides are TGTGCCAGCAGCCCCCAAGCGGGAAGCGGTCAGCCCCAGCATTTT. It encodes CASSPQAGSGQPQHF. The full variable domain, with the rest looked up from reference TRBV7-8 and TRBJ1-5, is GAGVSQSPRYKVAKRGQDVALRCDPISGHVSLFWYQQALGQGPEFLTYFQNEAQLDKSGLPSDRFFAERPEGSVSTLKIQRTQQEDSAVYLCASSPQAGSGQPQHFGDGTRLSIL.